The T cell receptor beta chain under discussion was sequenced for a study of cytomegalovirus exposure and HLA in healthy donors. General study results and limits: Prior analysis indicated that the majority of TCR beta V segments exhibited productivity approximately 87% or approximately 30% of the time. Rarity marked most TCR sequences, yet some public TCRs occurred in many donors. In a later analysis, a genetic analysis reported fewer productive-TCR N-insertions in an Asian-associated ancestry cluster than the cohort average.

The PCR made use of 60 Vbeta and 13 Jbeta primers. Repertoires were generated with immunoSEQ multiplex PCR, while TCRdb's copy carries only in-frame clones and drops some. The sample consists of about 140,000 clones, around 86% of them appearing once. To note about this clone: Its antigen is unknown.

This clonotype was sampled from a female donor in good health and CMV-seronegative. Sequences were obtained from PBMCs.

CDR3 amino acids: CASSVVRGEQFF. CDR3 nucleotides: TGTGCCAGCAGCGTAGTCAGGGGCGAGCAGTTCTTC. This sequence joins TRBV9 and TRBJ2-1, with a weak D call TRBD1 (6 bases). The CDR3 totals 12 residues. Trimming shortened V by 0 bases and J by 10 bases, and 8 bases separated the two germline ends. Per the germline V gene, CDR1 is SGDLS and CDR2 is YYNGEE. Combining the CDR3 with reference TRBV9 and TRBJ2-1 gives the whole variable domain DSGVTQTPKHLITATGQRVTLRCSPRSGDLSVYWYQQSLDQGLQFLIQYYNGEERAKGNILERFSAQQFPDLHSELNLSSLELGDSALYFCASSVVRGEQFFGPGTRLTVL.